This TCR beta chain appears in the sequencing data of a study of cytomegalovirus exposure and HLA in healthy donors. 13 Jbeta primers and 60 Vbeta primers were used for the PCR. Sequencing was performed with immunoSEQ multiplex PCR; in TCRdb, only in-frame clones are kept and a portion is missing. Recorded for this sample: about 130,000 clones. Germline V CDR1 and CDR2: SGHDT, YYEEEE. The V and J ends lost 0 bases and 3 bases respectively, with 7 bases between them. This CDR3 is built from 13 residues. The material sequenced was PBMCs. The sequence was obtained from a man between 18 and 29 years old in good health and CMV-seronegative. The chain links TRBV5-6 to TRBJ2-7; maybe TRBD1 (5 bases). For the CDR3, the DNA is TGTGCCAGCAGCTTGGCAGGGATCTACGAGCAGTACTTC. Residues: CASSLAGIYEQYF.